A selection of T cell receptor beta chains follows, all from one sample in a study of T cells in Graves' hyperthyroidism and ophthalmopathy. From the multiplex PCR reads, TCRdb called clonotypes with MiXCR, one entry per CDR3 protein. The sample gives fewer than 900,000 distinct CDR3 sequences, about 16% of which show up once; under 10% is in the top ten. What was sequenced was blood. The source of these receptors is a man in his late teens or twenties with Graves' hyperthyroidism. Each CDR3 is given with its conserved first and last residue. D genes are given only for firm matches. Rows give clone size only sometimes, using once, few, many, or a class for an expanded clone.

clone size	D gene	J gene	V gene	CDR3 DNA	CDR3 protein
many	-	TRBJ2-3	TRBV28	TGTGCCAGCAGCGGCCAGGGGAGTCCCACAGATACGCAGTATTTT	CASSGQGSPTDTQYF
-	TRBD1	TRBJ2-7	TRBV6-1	TGTGCCAGCAGAGGACAGGTCCCTTACGAGCAGTACTTC	CASRGQVPYEQYF
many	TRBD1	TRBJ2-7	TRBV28	TGTGCCAGCAGTTTGTGGGGACAGGCCTACGAGCAGTACTTC	CASSLWGQAYEQYF
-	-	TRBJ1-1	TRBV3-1	TGTGCCAGCAGCCCTTTGGATCCCACTGAAGCTTTCTTT	CASSPLDPTEAFF
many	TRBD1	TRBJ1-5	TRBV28	TGTGCCAGCAGTTTCTATGGACAGGCCAATCAGCCCCAGCATTTT	CASSFYGQANQPQHF
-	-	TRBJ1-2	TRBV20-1	TGCAGTGCTAGAGATGAAACCCGCCATAGTAACTATGGCTACACCTTC	CSARDETRHSNYGYTF
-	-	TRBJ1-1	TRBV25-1	TGTGCCAGCAGTGGTAGGACTCAGGGATCGTGGAACACTGAAGCTTTCTTT	CASSGRTQGSWNTEAFF
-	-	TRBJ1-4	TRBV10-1	TGCGCCAGCAGTGATTGGGGAGAGGATGAAAAACTGTTTTTT	CASSDWGEDEKLFF
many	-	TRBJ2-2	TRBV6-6	TGTGCCAGCAGTTACATGGTGCAGAACACCGGGGAGCTGTTTTTT	CASSYMVQNTGELFF
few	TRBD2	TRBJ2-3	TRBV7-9	TGTGCCAGCAGCCCCAGGGGACTAGCGGGCAGGGATACGCAGTATTTT	CASSPRGLAGRDTQYF
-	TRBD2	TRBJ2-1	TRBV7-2	TGTGCCAGCAGCTTTTCGGGACTAGCGGGTGTTGAGCAGTTCTTC	CASSFSGLAGVEQFF
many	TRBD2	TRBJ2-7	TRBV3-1	TGTGCCTGTACTAGGGGAGCGGGATTCGACGAGCAGTACTTC	CACTRGAGFDEQYF
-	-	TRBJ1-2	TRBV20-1	TGCAGTGCTTCCGTGTATGGCTACACCTTC	CSASVYGYTF
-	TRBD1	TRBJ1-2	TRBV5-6	TGTGCCAGCAGCGGAACAGGGGGCGTTGGCTATGGCTACACCTTC	CASSGTGGVGYGYTF
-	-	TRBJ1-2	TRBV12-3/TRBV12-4	TGTGCCAGCAGTGTCAACACACCGATGGACTATGGCTACACCTTC	CASSVNTPMDYGYTF
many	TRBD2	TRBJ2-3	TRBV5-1	TGCGCCAGCAGCTTGGCCGGCGGGAGCAGGATGGATACGCAGTATTTT	CASSLAGGSRMDTQYF